The T cell receptor beta chain under discussion was sequenced for a study of blood T cells in healthy people across ages. A sample-barcoded 5' primer and a J-beta primer mix were used in a second PCR of roughly 6 to 11 cycles. Sequencing recovered at least 3 million CDR3-containing paired-end reads from each sample. Each CDR3 protein gets one entry after TCRdb re-called the 5' RACE reads with MiXCR. Of 550,000 to 800,000 distinct CDR3 sequences detected, 32% appear once; the ten largest clones hold 15%. As regards this clonotype: Its antigen is not identified.

The length of the CDR3 is 15 residues. Trimming took 5 bases from V and 2 from J, leaving 13 bases between them. From germline, CDR1 is SEHNR and CDR2 FQNEAQ (reference sequence). Study-level points and caveats: Diversity estimates drawn from one million T cells were deemed underestimates. With donor CMV status unknown, expanded clonotype changes were possibly confounded.

The source of this sequence is an elderly woman in good health. The rearrangement links TRBV7-9 to TRBJ1-3; a possible D gene is TRBD1 (5 bases). Source material: blood. CDR3 protein: CASSPGQGPGNTIYF. The DNA for the CDR3 is TGTGCCAGCAGCCCCGGGCAGGGCCCTGGAAACACCATATATTTT.